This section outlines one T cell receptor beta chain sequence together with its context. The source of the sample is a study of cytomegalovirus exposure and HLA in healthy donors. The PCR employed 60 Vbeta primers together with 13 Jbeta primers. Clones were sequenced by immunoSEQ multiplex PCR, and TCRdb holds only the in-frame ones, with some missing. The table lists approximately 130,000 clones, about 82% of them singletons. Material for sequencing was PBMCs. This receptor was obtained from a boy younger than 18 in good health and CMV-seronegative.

The CDR3 here is CSVNSRTASTDTQYF. CDR3 sequence (DNA): TGCAGCGTAAATTCCCGGACAGCTAGCACAGATACGCAGTATTTT. The rearrangement joins TRBV29-1 to TRBJ2-3; a possible D gene is TRBD1 (6 bases). V was shortened by 6 bases and J by 0 bases, with 16 bases between the two germline ends. The germline gives CDR1 SQVTM, CDR2 ANQGSEA. This CDR3 is built from 15 residues.